This T cell receptor beta chain was recorded in a study of blood T cell repertoires in COVID-19. Clones were read by immunoSEQ multiplex PCR, and TCRdb kept only the in-frame ones, dropping some. The sample carries some 270,000 clones, around 90% recorded once. The CDR3 loop spans 13 amino acids. Germline loops: CDR1 SQVTM, CDR2 ANQGSEA. V lost 6 bases and J lost 2, with 10 bases in between. This TCR was recovered from a middle-aged woman who had recovered from COVID-19. The sequenced sample was PBMCs or T cells enriched from blood (not recorded which). The chain joins TRBV29-1 to TRBJ1-4; D unclear. The CDR3 DNA reads TGCAGCGTGGGCGGTGGCACTAATGAAAAACTGTTTTTT. It is translated as CSVGGGTNEKLFF.